The present T cell receptor (beta chain) was sequenced within a study of early T cells in non-severe SARS-CoV-2 infection. The TCR library protocol attached unique molecular identifiers to the individual cDNA molecules. TCRdb re-called the 5' RACE reads through MiXCR, storing one row per CDR3 protein. In the table there are fewer than 120,000 distinct CDR3 sequences, 10% to 15% of which are singletons. The germline V and J ends were trimmed by 3 bases and 4 bases, with 9 bases remaining between them. CDR3 size: 13 residues. In germline, CDR1 is SGHTA, CDR2 FQGNSA. In its sample, this clonotype was seen many times.

Sequenced here: whole blood, sampled at baseline. The sequence came from an adult who was a healthcare worker with PCR-confirmed SARS-CoV-2 infection or an uninfected control (not recorded which). This sequence joins TRBV7-2 and TRBJ1-1; maybe TRBD1 (6 bases). Here the CDR3 reads CASSLGGLTEAFF. As DNA, the CDR3 is TGTGCCAGCAGCTTGGGGGGGCTCACTGAAGCTTTCTTT.